The sequence of this T cell receptor beta chain was determined in a study of cytomegalovirus exposure and HLA in healthy donors (dated by TCRdb to 2016 to 2017). Notes on the research overall: The 550 to 750 repertoires of the first cohort and the approximately 110 validation repertoires were produced on the same platform, according to a later analysis. To predict cytomegalovirus infection status, the study brought together high-throughput TCR immunosequencing, statistical association of individual TCRs with disease status, and machine learning. The study was designed to test whether signatures of past pathogen exposure could be identified by cataloging public T cell receptors. A separate validation cohort of 100 to 150 different subjects was used in addition to the 666-subject first cohort.

The donors were included in the validation cohort of 90 to 150 subjects, a group kept apart from the roughly 700-subject first cohort. The paper's findings and limits, for the study overall: The study gave a list of 150 to 200 TCR beta chains associated with cytomegalovirus. A few of the identified cytomegalovirus-associated TCR beta chains were confirmed in vitro to be specific for cytomegalovirus antigens. While some public TCRs were present in many individuals, most TCR sequences turned up only very rarely across donors. A later analysis lacked HLA typing for the validation cohort, so it scored co-occurrence in that cohort across all 130 or so repertoires. The classifier was reported to diagnose cytomegalovirus status with high specificity and sensitivity in both the original cohort and the validation cohort. It was suggested by the authors that the approach could potentially be generalized to other disease states and immunological phenotypes. Of the cluster scores, around 95% were above 0 in a later analysis, which found that TCRs clustered in the first cohort also tended to co-occur in the approximately 130 validation repertoires.

Libraries were prepared through the immunoSEQ multiplex PCR assay. In the authors' own workflow: A statistical classification framework was built to diagnose cytomegalovirus status from the catalog of TCR beta chain sequences. The source is immuneACCESS, and TCRdb retained only in-frame sequences with V and J called. Part of the clones is not carried over; for the studies checked, unresolved V genes explain less than half of this, and the remainder is unexplained. V and J calls and clone size follow that table, whereas D and trimming were derived from the DNA. The sample data list approximately 280,000 clones, and just over 85% of these were observed just once. The ten largest clones capture 0.95% to 1.1% of the sample. From its cysteine to its phenylalanine, the CDR3 spans 15 amino acids. Here the CDR3 DNA is all that survives: 45 bases in frame from base 1. Trimming removed 0 bases from V and 6 bases from J; the gene matches leave 6 bases unexplained. In the germline V gene, CDR1 corresponds to MGHRA and CDR2 to YSYEKL.

Turning to this clone: No antigen is known for it. Base quality data are lacking; no much larger clone is found one base away.

Recombination connected TRBV4-1 to TRBJ2-3; TRBD2 lines up with 7 middle nucleotides. The receptor comes from a woman between 18 and 30 years old in good health and CMV-seronegative. The sample comprised PBMCs. The CDR3 region has the sequence CASSQDSGRWDTQYF. The base sequence is TGCGCCAGCAGCCAAGATTCCGGGAGGTGGGATACGCAGTATTTT.